This TCR beta chain was sequenced in a study of T cell responses to AZD1222 COVID-19 vaccine. Overall study: Analyses pooled second doses at about 4 or about 12 weeks. Study results and limitations: Spike-specific TCR breadth and depth were elevated following two AZD1222 doses. At study baseline, merely five or six AZD1222 recipients were seropositive. Clonal diversity was possibly underestimated, and white British individuals and females predominated among donors.

Sequencing was performed with immunoSEQ multiplex PCR; in TCRdb, only in-frame clones are kept and a portion is missing. This table has around 170,000 clones, approximately 90% appearing once. This clone was picked up one time. Its cognate antigen is unknown. This CDR3 region has 15 residues. V trimming: 7 bases; J trimming: 2 bases; junction bases outside the gene matches: 6. Germline loops: CDR1 SGDLS, CDR2 YYNGEE. The specimen comprised peripheral blood, sampled on day 0 of AZD1222 vaccination. The receptor was isolated from an adult in good health. This chain links TRBV9 with TRBJ2-3; 11 bases match TRBD2. CDR3 coding DNA: TGTGCCAGCGGCCCTAGCGGGGGGCTCACAGATACGCAGTATTTT. The encoded protein is CASGPSGGLTDTQYF.